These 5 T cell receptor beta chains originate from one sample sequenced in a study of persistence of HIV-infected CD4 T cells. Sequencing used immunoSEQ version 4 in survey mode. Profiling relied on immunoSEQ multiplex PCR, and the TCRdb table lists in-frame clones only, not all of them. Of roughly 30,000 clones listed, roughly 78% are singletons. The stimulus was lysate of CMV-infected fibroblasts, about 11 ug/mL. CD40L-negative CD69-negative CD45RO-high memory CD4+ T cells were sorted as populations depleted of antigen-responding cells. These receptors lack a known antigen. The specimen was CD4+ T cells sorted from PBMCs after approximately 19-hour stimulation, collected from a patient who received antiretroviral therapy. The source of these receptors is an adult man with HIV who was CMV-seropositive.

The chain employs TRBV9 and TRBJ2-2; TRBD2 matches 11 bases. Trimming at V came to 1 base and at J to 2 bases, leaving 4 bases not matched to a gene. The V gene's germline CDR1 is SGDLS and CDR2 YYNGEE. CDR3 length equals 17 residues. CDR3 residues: CASSVTGLAANTGELFF. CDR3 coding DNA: TGTGCCAGCAGCGTAACGGGACTAGCGGCCAACACCGGGGAGCTGTTTTTT.

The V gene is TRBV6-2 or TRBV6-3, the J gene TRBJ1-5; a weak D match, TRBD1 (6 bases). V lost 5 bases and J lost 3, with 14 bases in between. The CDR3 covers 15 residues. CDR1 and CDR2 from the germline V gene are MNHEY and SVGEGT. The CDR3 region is CASSRRTEPNQPQHF. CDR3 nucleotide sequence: TGTGCCAGCAGTCGAAGGACAGAGCCCAATCAGCCCCAGCATTTT.

This CDR3 is CASSFGGGAWEQYF. CDR3 DNA sequence: TGTGCCAGCAGCTTCGGCGGGGGGGCCTGGGAGCAGTACTTC. The rearrangement uses TRBV7-2 and TRBJ2-7; TRBD2 matches at 9 bases. V dropped 3 bases and J dropped 7; count of bases not matched to a gene: 7. This CDR3 contains 14 residues. In germline, CDR1 is SGHTA, CDR2 FQGNSA.

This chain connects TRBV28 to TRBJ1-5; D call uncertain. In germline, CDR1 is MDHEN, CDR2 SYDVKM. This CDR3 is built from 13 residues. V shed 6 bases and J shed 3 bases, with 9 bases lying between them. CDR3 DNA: TGTGCCAGCAGGGGCGATGACAATCAGCCCCAGCATTTT. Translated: CASRGDDNQPQHF.

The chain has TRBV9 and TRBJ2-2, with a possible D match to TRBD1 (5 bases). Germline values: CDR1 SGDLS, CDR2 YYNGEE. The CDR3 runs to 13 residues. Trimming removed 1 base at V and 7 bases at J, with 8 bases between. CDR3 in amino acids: CASSVLGVGELFF. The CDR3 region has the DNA TGTGCCAGCAGCGTATTAGGGGTCGGGGAGCTGTTTTTT.